Listed below are T cell receptor beta chains from one sample, sequenced in a study of shared clonotypes between healthy human individuals. Clones were sequenced by immunoSEQ multiplex PCR, and TCRdb holds only the in-frame ones, with some missing. The table has about 2 million clones, 85% to 95% seen once; the top ten hold 0.13%. Sequencing input: naive CD4+ T cells sorted from blood. These receptors were taken from a man between 18 and 29 years old in good health. CDR3s include the opening cysteine and the closing phenylalanine or tryptophan. A D gene is named only where the DNA matches it firmly. For some rows the clone size is stated as once, few or many, or as a class when expanded; others skip it.

>TRBV6-6|TRBJ2-3|TRBD1|NA
CASSYSRGQGTDTQYF
TGTGCCAGCAGTTACTCTCGGGGACAGGGCACAGATACGCAGTATTTT
>TRBV29-1|TRBJ2-5|TRBD2|NA
CSVRGGRGGETQYF
TGCAGCGTTCGCGGCGGTCGCGGGGGAGAGACCCAGTACTTC
>TRBV11-2|TRBJ2-3|TRBD1|NA
CASSLEGTGGGDTQYF
TGTGCCAGCAGCTTAGAGGGGACAGGGGGCGGTGATACGCAGTATTTT
>TRBV6-5|TRBJ2-7|TRBD2|NA
CASSPSGGYEQYF
TGTGCCAGCAGTCCTAGCGGGGGATACGAGCAGTACTTC
>TRBV7-6|TRBJ1-2|NA|once
CASSPTAKTTNYGYTF
TGTGCCAGCAGCCCTACCGCCAAAACCACTAACTATGGCTACACCTTC
>TRBV28|TRBJ1-2|NA|NA
CASSFRGTNYGYTF
TGTGCCAGCAGTTTTCGGGGGACCAACTATGGCTACACCTTC
>TRBV5-1|TRBJ2-1|NA|NA
CASSLEGTPNEQFF
TGCGCCAGCAGCTTGGAGGGGACTCCCAATGAGCAGTTCTTC
>TRBV6-1|TRBJ1-5|TRBD1|NA
CASSDSTGGPQPQHF
TGTGCCAGCAGTGATAGTACAGGGGGCCCTCAGCCCCAGCATTTT
>TRBV18|TRBJ2-5|NA|once
CASSPILQETQYF
TGTGCCAGCTCACCAATTCTGCAAGAGACCCAGTACTTC
>TRBV13|TRBJ2-7|NA|NA
CASSSQRLGPGEQYF
TGTGCCAGCAGCTCCCAGCGTTTAGGACCGGGCGAGCAGTACTTC
>TRBV11-2|TRBJ1-2|NA|NA
CASSLGQGSGYTF
TGTGCCAGCAGCTTAGGCCAGGGGTCCGGCTACACCTTC